This T cell receptor beta chain was identified in a study of blood T cell repertoires in COVID-19. Study-wide context: Sites in the United States, Italy and Spain provided acute and convalescent COVID-19 samples. Nucleic acid was either cDNA or gDNA, and it came from T cells, B-cell-depleted T cells, or PBMCs.

Per the original data handling: Researchers report that nucleated cell counts were estimated from reference gene primer amplification. Assay used: immunoSEQ multiplex PCR; TCRdb lists only in-frame clones, some missing. For V, J and clone size, that table is used; D and trimming come from the DNA. Seen here are more than 75,000 clones, 70% to 85% observed once, and the top ten hold just under 25%. The CDR3 is 14 residues long. Germline CDR1 and CDR2: SGHTA and FQGNSA. Trimming removed 1 base from V and 7 bases from J; junction bases left unmatched: 3. The sequencing input was peripheral blood. This sequence joins TRBV7-2 and TRBJ1-5; 8 bases line up with TRBD1. This TCR was recovered from a man aged 60 to 75 with acute or convalescent COVID-19. CDR3 nucleotides: TGTGCCAGCAGCTTAGGAAGACAGGGGCAGCCCCAGCATTTT. Translated, it gives CASSLGRQGQPQHF.